These 27 T cell receptor beta chains were all obtained from the same sample, sequenced in a study of blood T cell repertoires in COVID-19 (TCRdb year 2020). Receptors were amplified or captured by the immunoSEQ multiplex PCR assay. The table comes from immuneACCESS by way of TCRdb, which keeps in-frame sequences with V and J called. Part of the clones is missing from these tables; in studies checked, under half for an unresolved V gene and the rest for unknown reasons. This sample holds approximately 250,000 clones; more than 70% were observed only once. 1% to 1.5% of the sample comes from the top ten. Sequencing was performed on PBMCs or T cells enriched from blood (not recorded which). The receptors shown here come from a woman aged 40 to 50 with acute COVID-19.

V gene TRBV7-2 combines with J gene TRBJ1-6; D may be TRBD1 (6 bases). The germline V gene has CDR1 SGHTA and CDR2 FQGNSA. V shed 5 bases and J shed 6 bases, with 17 bases lying between them. CDR3 length equals 16 residues. This CDR3 reads CASSGQTGLPNSPLHF. As DNA, the CDR3 is TGTGCCAGCAGCGGACAAACAGGGTTGCCTAATTCACCCCTCCACTTT.

The sample holds a few counts of this clone. The rearrangement joins TRBV25-1 to TRBJ2-7; D might be TRBD1 (5 bases). The CDR3 length is 12 residues. The germline V gene encodes CDR1 MGHDK and CDR2 SYGVNS. The V end was cut by 2 bases, the J end by 9 bases, with 11 bases between. The CDR3 sequence is CASSEGSQGQYF. CDR3 nucleotides: TGTGCCAGCAGTGAAGGTTCCCAGGGGCAGTACTTC.

The chain joins TRBV7-9 to TRBJ2-7; D gene uncertain. Trimming took off 4 bases at V and 6 bases at J, with 13 bases between the two ends. The V gene's germline CDR1 is SEHNR and CDR2 FQNEAQ (reference sequence). The CDR3 covers 13 residues. CDR3 in DNA: TGTGCCAGCAGCTCCCCTACCTACGCCGAGCAGTACTTC. The encoded protein is CASSSPTYAEQYF. Looking up the rest from reference TRBV7-9 and TRBJ2-7 gives the full variable domain: DTGVSQNPRHKITKRGQNVTFRCDPISEHNRLYWYRQTLGQGPEFLTYFQNEAQLEKSRLLSDRFSAERPKGSFSTLEIQRTEQGDSAMYLCASSSPTYAEQYFGPGTRLTVT.

The chain joins TRBV7-3 to TRBJ2-1; 8 nucleotides match TRBD1. Germline V gene sequence: CDR1 SGHTA, CDR2 FQGTGA. The V segment lost 5 bases and the J segment 9 bases; nucleotides outside the gene matches: 6. CDR3 length equals 13 residues. The CDR3 coding sequence is TGTGCCAGCAGCCCAAGGACAGGGACTGAGCAGTTCTTC. Translating gives CASSPRTGTEQFF.

The chain links TRBV27 to TRBJ2-5; D unresolved. Between the trimmed V and J ends, which lost 2 bases and 4 bases, there was a span of 11 bases. CDR1 is MNHEY and CDR2 is SMNVEV in the germline V gene (reference sequence). This CDR3 contains 14 residues. CDR3 protein: CASSLNYNPETQYF. CDR3 nucleotides: TGTGCCAGCAGTTTAAACTATAACCCAGAGACCCAGTACTTC.

V gene TRBV7-2 combines with J gene TRBJ1-2; 7 nucleotides align to TRBD1. From germline, CDR1 is SGHTA and CDR2 FQGNSA. Unmatched junction bases numbered 7, after V lost 4 bases and J lost 5 bases. CDR3 length: 14 residues. This CDR3 is CASSSRLTGYGYTF. DNA for the CDR3: TGTGCCAGCAGCTCACGATTGACAGGGTATGGCTACACCTTC.

V and J are TRBV6-5 and TRBJ1-4; 8 positions match TRBD1. J gave up 7 bases and V 6 bases, and 4 bases lay outside the gene matches. Per germline, CDR1 MNHEY and CDR2 SVGAGI. The CDR3 is 13 amino acids. The CDR3 spells CASRSDRGEKLFF. CDR3 nucleotide sequence: TGTGCCAGCAGAAGCGACAGGGGTGAAAAACTGTTTTTT.

As DNA, the CDR3 is TGTGCCAGCAGCTTCGGACTAGCGGGATATGTCGGCAATGAGCAGTTCTTC. It specifies CASSFGLAGYVGNEQFF. The rearrangement uses TRBV7-6 and TRBJ2-1; TRBD2 agrees at 12 bases. Trimming cost V 3 bases and J 6 bases; bases outside gene matches: 9. This CDR3 region has 17 residues. Germline V gene sequence: CDR1 SGHVS, CDR2 FNYEAQ.

This rearrangement joins TRBV20-1 to TRBJ1-2; D gene uncertain. Germline V gene sequence: CDR1 DFQATT, CDR2 SNEGSKA (reference sequence). V lost 2 bases and J 8 bases, leaving 9 bases between the germline ends. This CDR3 is 11 amino acids long. CDR3 residues: CSARRIRGYTF. Written as DNA, the CDR3 is TGCAGTGCTAGACGAATCAGGGGCTACACCTTC.

The V gene is TRBV7-6, the J gene TRBJ2-7; 8 nucleotides line up with TRBD2. With V trimmed by 3 bases and J by 2 bases, 9 bases remained unmatched. This CDR3 is built from 16 residues. Per the germline V gene, CDR1 is SGHVS and CDR2 is FNYEAQ. DNA for the CDR3: TGTGCCAGCAGCTTCGATCCTAGCGGGTTCCCCTACGAGCAGTACGTC. This sequence encodes CASSFDPSGFPYEQYV.

The chain couples TRBV28 to TRBJ2-2; D is unclear. CDR1 is MDHEN and CDR2 is SYDVKM in the germline V gene. The ends were cut back, 6 bases at V and 5 bases at J, with 13 bases in the middle. The CDR3 is 14 residues long. The CDR3 region is CASSRLLRTGELFF. The CDR3 DNA sequence: TGTGCCAGCAGCCGTTTATTGAGGACCGGGGAGCTGTTTTTT.

This rearrangement joins TRBV6-1 to TRBJ2-2; 11 nucleotides match TRBD2. Trimming removed 1 base from V and 6 bases from J; junction bases left unmatched: 10. This CDR3 spans 18 amino acids. CDR1 is MNHNS, CDR2 SASEGT, per germline. As DNA, the CDR3 is TGTGCCAGCAGTGAAGTAGGGACTAGCGGCATGGCGCCCGGGGAGCTGTTTTTT. Residues: CASSEVGTSGMAPGELFF.

This rearrangement joins TRBV5-5 to TRBJ2-1; 9 bases are shared with TRBD2. The length of the CDR3 is 14 residues. V was pared by 7 bases and J by 0 bases, with 2 bases of the junction left unmatched. CDR1 is SGHKS and CDR2 is YYEKEE in the germline V gene (reference sequence). DNA of the CDR3: TGTGCCAGCGCTAGCGGGACCTCCTACAATGAGCAGTTCTTC. Its protein product is CASASGTSYNEQFF.

The chain joins TRBV30 to TRBJ1-6, with D perhaps matching TRBD1 (6 bases). The V gene's germline CDR1 is GTSNPN and CDR2 SVGIG (reference sequence). Deletions cut 1 base from V and 9 bases from J, with 10 bases between. The CDR3 contains 13 residues. The DNA of the CDR3 is TGTGCCTGGAGTGGCGGGGGCGGTTCACCCCTCCACTTT. This translates into CAWSGGGGSPLHF.

V gene TRBV14 combines with J gene TRBJ1-2; D is undetermined. The CDR3 extends over 17 amino acids. V dropped 0 bases and J dropped 3 bases, with 17 bases sitting between them. Germline V gene lookup returns CDR1 SGHDN and CDR2 FVKESK. The CDR3 coding sequence is TGTGCCAGCAGCCAAGACCCCTTCGTGGGGAGGTACTATGGCTACACCTTC. Encoded protein: CASSQDPFVGRYYGYTF.

CDR3 sequence (DNA): TGTGCCAGCAGTTTATACCGGGATCCCTCCTACGAGCAGTACTTC. As protein: CASSLYRDPSYEQYF. The chain is built from TRBV28 and TRBJ2-7; a possible D gene is TRBD2 (5 bases). V shed 1 base and J shed 0 bases, with 10 bases lying between them. This CDR3 spans 15 amino acids. Germline CDR1 MDHEN, CDR2 SYDVKM.

CDR3 loop: CASSESTLGTQYF. In DNA form, the CDR3 reads TGCGCCAGCAGTGAGTCGACTCTGGGTACGCAGTATTTT. The chain couples TRBV10-2 to TRBJ2-3; unclear D gene. The CDR3 is made up of 13 amino acids. The V gene lost 0 bases and the J gene lost 8 bases, with 9 bases spanning the gap. The germline CDR1 and CDR2 sequences are WSHSY and SAAADI.

The chain employs TRBV9 and TRBJ2-5; D not certain. The V gene lost 0 bases and the J gene lost 5 bases, with 8 bases spanning the gap. CDR3 size: 13 residues. Germline V lookup: CDR1 SGDLS, CDR2 YYNGEE. DNA of the CDR3: TGTGCCAGCAGCGTAGCCCCCCTTGAGACCCAGTACTTC. As protein: CASSVAPLETQYF.

V and J are TRBV15 and TRBJ1-5; 8 bases map to TRBD1. Germline CDR1 and CDR2: LNHNV and YYDKDF (reference sequence). V lost 0 bases and J lost 4; bases outside the gene matches: 2. This CDR3 contains 15 residues. Here the CDR3 DNA reads TGTGCCACCAGCAGAGACAGGGGGCTGAATCAGCCCCAGCATTTT. Its translation is CATSRDRGLNQPQHF.

V is TRBV11-3 and J is TRBJ2-3; D gene unclear. CDR1 is SGHNT and CDR2 is YENEEA in the germline V gene. This CDR3 contains 13 residues. V lost 1 base and J lost 4, with 6 bases in between. The CDR3 DNA is TGTGCCAGCAGCTTAGGCTCGGCAGATACGCAGTATTTT. This codes for CASSLGSADTQYF.

The CDR3: CATSFDGGNTEAFF. The CDR3 region has the DNA TGTGCCACCAGCTTCGACGGAGGGAACACTGAAGCTTTCTTT. The genes are TRBV15 and TRBJ1-1; D not certain. Germline V lookup: CDR1 LNHNV, CDR2 YYDKDF (reference sequence). V was pared by 5 bases and J by 1 base, with 11 bases between. This CDR3 comprises 14 residues.

The chain's CDR3 is CASSYRVDGYTF. The CDR3 region has the DNA TGTGCCAGCAGTTACAGGGTGGATGGCTACACCTTC. The gene calls are TRBV28 and TRBJ1-2; possibly TRBD1 for D (6 bases). V shed 4 bases and J shed 6 bases, with 9 bases lying between them. Germline assignment: CDR1 MDHEN and CDR2 SYDVKM. CDR3 size: 12 residues.

This rearrangement joins TRBV5-1 to TRBJ1-6; 9 bases agree with TRBD1. Germline V lookup: CDR1 SGHRS, CDR2 YFSETQ. The CDR3 length is 13 residues. Unmatched junction bases numbered 4, after V lost 7 bases and J lost 8 bases. CDR3 loop: CASQDRGDSPLHF. CDR3 sequence (DNA): TGCGCCAGCCAGGACAGGGGAGATTCACCCCTCCACTTT.

The V call is TRBV18, the J call TRBJ1-5; D unclear. V lost 6 bases to trimming and J lost 2 bases, with 26 bases between them. The length of the CDR3 is 19 residues. Germline V gene sequence: CDR1 KGHSH, CDR2 LQKENI. This CDR3 is CASSGASIVGGEGNQPQHF. The CDR3 region has the DNA TGTGCCAGCTCGGGCGCGTCCATCGTCGGCGGGGAGGGCAATCAGCCCCAGCATTTT.

The V call is TRBV9, the J call TRBJ2-1; D call uncertain. The CDR3 runs to 15 residues. The V and J ends lost 2 bases and 5 bases respectively, with 14 bases between them. Germline assignment: CDR1 SGDLS and CDR2 YYNGEE. Here the CDR3 reads CASSVISSRDNEQFF. CDR3 in DNA: TGTGCCAGCAGCGTCATTTCCTCCCGGGACAATGAGCAGTTCTTC.

The chain links TRBV28 to TRBJ2-5, with D maybe TRBD1 (6 bases). V lost 5 bases, J lost 7 bases, and 23 bases lay in between. The V gene's germline CDR1 is MDHEN and CDR2 SYDVKM. This CDR3 region has 16 residues. The CDR3 protein is CASSHEDEGVFGTQYF. The CDR3 coding sequence is TGTGCCAGCAGTCATGAGGATGAGGGGGTCTTTGGGACCCAGTACTTC.

The J gene is TRBJ2-7, the V gene TRBV19, with 10 bases matching TRBD2. V was pared by 4 bases and J by 2 bases, with 8 bases of the junction left unmatched. Germline V gene data show CDR1 as LNHDA and CDR2 as SQIVND (reference sequence). The CDR3 totals 16 residues. CDR3 protein: CASSTASSGSPYEQYF. CDR3 nucleotides: TGTGCCAGTAGTACCGCCTCTAGCGGGAGCCCCTACGAGCAGTACTTC.